The 4 T cell receptor beta chains presented below share a single source sample, sequenced in a study of blood T cell repertoires in COVID-19. TCRdb keeps only in-frame clones here, not all; method: immunoSEQ multiplex PCR. This sample has roughly 360,000 clones, with approximately 87% found just once. Sequencing was performed on PBMCs or T cells enriched from blood (not recorded which). The receptors stem from a man aged 25-45 years who had recovered from COVID-19.

The chain recombines TRBV6-5 with TRBJ1-1; D gene uncertain. The ends were cut back, 0 bases at V and 0 bases at J, with 5 bases in the middle. Germline V lookup: CDR1 MNHEY, CDR2 SVGAGI. This CDR3 spans 14 amino acids. The CDR3 reads CASSYSSMNTEAFF. The CDR3 nucleotides read TGTGCCAGCAGTTACTCGAGCATGAACACTGAAGCTTTCTTT.

J is TRBJ2-2 and V is TRBV9, with TRBD1 matching over 8 bases. There are 15 residues in the CDR3. Germline V gene lookup returns CDR1 SGDLS and CDR2 YYNGEE. J was trimmed by 1 base and V by 3 bases; bases with no gene match: 2. The CDR3 here is CASSATGVNTGELFF. CDR3 in DNA: TGTGCCAGCAGCGCGACAGGGGTGAACACCGGGGAGCTGTTTTTT.

V and J are TRBV5-1 and TRBJ1-1; no clear D gene. The CDR3 extends over 13 amino acids. Germline V gene data show CDR1 as SGHRS and CDR2 as YFSETQ. Trimming pared 3 bases from V and 3 bases from J, leaving 9 bases between. This CDR3 reads CASSSSVYTEAFF. DNA of the CDR3: TGCGCCAGCAGCTCGTCCGTTTACACTGAAGCTTTCTTT.

This clone was found once. The V and J genes are TRBV5-1 and TRBJ2-7; the match to TRBD1 covers 7 bases. Germline CDR1 and CDR2: SGHRS and YFSETQ. V lost 4 bases and J lost 5; bases outside the gene matches: 12. The CDR3 length is 15 residues. CDR3 sequence (DNA): TGCGCCAGCAGCCTAATAGCACAGGGGCTAAACGAGCAGTACTTC. Protein product: CASSLIAQGLNEQYF. The full variable domain, with the rest looked up from reference TRBV5-1 and TRBJ2-7, is KAGVTQTPRYLIKTRGQQVTLSCSPISGHRSVSWYQQTPGQGLQFLFEYFSETQRNKGNFPGRFSGRQFSNSRSEMNVSTLELGDSALYLCASSLIAQGLNEQYFGPGTRLTVT.